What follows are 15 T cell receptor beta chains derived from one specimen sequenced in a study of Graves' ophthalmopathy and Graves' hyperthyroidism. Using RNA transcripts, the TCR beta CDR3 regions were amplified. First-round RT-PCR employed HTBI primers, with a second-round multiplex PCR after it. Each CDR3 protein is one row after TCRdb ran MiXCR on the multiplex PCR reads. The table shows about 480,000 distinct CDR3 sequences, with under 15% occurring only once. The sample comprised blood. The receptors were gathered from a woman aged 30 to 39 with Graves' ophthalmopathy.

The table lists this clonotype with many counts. Here the CDR3 DNA reads TGTGCCAGCAGTCCCCCTTTGAGCAATCAGCCCCAGCATTTT. Translation: CASSPPLSNQPQHF. The genes are TRBV6-1 and TRBJ1-5; D is unclear. The germline V gene encodes CDR1 MNHNS and CDR2 SASEGT. V was clipped by 5 bases and J by 1 base, with 9 bases between them. The CDR3 runs to 14 residues.

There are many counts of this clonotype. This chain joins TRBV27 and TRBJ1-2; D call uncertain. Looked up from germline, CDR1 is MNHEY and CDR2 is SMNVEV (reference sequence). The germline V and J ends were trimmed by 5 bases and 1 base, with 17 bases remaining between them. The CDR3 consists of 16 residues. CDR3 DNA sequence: TGTGCCAGCAGTGCTAAAGCTGGGCAGTTTAACTATGGCTACACCTTC. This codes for CASSAKAGQFNYGYTF.

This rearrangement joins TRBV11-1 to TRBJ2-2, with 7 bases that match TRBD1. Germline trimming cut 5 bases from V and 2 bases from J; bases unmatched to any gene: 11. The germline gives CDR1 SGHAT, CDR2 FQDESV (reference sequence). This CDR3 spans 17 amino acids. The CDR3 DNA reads TGTGCCAGCAGCATGAGATCGACAGGGTTCAACACCGGGGAGCTGTTTTTT. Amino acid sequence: CASSMRSTGFNTGELFF.

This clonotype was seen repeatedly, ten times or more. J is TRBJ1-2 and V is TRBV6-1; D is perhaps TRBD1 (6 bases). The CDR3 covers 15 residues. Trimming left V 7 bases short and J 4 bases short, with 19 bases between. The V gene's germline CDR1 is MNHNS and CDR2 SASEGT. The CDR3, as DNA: TGTGCCAGCACGCCAATTGGGGGGCTTGGCTATGGCTACACCTTC. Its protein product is CASTPIGGLGYGYTF.

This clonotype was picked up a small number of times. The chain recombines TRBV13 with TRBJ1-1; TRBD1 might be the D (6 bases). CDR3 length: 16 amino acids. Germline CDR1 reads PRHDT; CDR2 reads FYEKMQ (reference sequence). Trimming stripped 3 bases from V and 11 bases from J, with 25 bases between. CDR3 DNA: TGTGCCAGCAGCTTTATGGGGCTGGACGTAGGACAGCCGGCTTTCTTT. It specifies CASSFMGLDVGQPAFF.

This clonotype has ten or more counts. In DNA form, the CDR3 reads TGCAGTGCTAGAGATCTCGGGGGCTCCTACGAGCAGTACTTC. It encodes CSARDLGGSYEQYF. This chain joins TRBV20-1 and TRBJ2-7; tentatively, D is TRBD2 (6 bases). V gave up 0 bases and J gave up 0 bases, with 9 bases separating them. The CDR3 spans 14 residues. Per the germline V gene, CDR1 is DFQATT and CDR2 is SNEGSKA (reference sequence).

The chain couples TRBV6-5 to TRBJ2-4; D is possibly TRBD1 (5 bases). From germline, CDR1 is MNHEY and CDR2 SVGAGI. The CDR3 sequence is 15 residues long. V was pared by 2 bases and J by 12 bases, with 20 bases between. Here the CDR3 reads CASSYGSGRKDTQYF. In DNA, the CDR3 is TGTGCCAGCAGTTACGGTTCTGGGCGTAAGGACACTCAGTACTTC.

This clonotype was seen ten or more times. CDR3 coding DNA: TGTGCCAGCAGGTGGCTTCAGGAAGGGACGGCGCGTCAGCCCCAGCATTTT. This codes for CASRWLQEGTARQPQHF. The V and J genes are TRBV28 and TRBJ1-5; the D gene is possibly TRBD1 (5 bases). CDR3 length equals 17 residues. Germline V gene lookup returns CDR1 MDHEN and CDR2 SYDVKM. The V gene lost 6 bases and the J gene lost 6 bases, with 24 bases spanning the gap. The variable domain in full, with the rest retrieved from reference TRBV28 and TRBJ1-5, is DVKVTQSSRYLVKRTGEKVFLECVQDMDHENMFWYRQDPGLGLRLIYFSYDVKMKEKGDIPEGYSVSREKKERFSLILESASTNQTSMYLCASRWLQEGTARQPQHFGDGTRLSIL.

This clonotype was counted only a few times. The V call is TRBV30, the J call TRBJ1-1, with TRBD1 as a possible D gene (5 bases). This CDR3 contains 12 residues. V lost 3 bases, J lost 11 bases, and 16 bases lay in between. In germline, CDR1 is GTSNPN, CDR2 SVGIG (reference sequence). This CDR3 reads CAWSPAGYWAFF. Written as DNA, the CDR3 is TGTGCCTGGAGCCCGGCAGGGTATTGGGCTTTCTTT.

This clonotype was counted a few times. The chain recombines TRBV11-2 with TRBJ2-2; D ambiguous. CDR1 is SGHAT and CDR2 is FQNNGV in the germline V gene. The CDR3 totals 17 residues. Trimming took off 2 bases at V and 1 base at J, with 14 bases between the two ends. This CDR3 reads CASSLNLRSGNTGELFF. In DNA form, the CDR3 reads TGTGCCAGCAGCTTAAATTTACGCTCCGGGAACACCGGGGAGCTGTTTTTT.

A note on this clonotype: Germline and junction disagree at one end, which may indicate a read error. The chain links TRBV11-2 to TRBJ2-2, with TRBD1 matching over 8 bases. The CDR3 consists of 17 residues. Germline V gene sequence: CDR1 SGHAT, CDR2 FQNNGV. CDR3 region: CASNLVSGTGYTGELFF. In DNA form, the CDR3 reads TGTGCCAGCAACTTAGTCTCCGGGACAGGATACACCGGGGAGCTGTTTTTT.

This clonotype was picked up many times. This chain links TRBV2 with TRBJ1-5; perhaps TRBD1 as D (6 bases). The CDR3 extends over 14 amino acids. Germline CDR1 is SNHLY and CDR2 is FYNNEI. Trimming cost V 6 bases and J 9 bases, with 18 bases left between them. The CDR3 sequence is CASSLRTDVGPQHF. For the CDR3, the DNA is TGTGCCAGCAGCCTTAGGACAGACGTGGGGCCCCAGCATTTT.

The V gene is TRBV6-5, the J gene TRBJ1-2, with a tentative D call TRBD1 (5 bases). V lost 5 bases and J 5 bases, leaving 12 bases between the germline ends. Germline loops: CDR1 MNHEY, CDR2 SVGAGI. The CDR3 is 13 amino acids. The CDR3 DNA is TGTGCCAGCAGTACCGACAGAGTATATGGCTACACCTTC. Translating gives CASSTDRVYGYTF.

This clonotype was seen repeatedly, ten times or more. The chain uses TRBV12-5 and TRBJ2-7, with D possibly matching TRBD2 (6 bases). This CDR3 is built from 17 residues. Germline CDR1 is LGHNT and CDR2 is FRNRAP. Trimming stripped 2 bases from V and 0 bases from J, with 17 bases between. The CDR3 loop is CASGLMTAGLRSYEQYF. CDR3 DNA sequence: TGTGCTAGTGGTTTGATGACCGCGGGGCTTCGCTCCTACGAGCAGTACTTC.

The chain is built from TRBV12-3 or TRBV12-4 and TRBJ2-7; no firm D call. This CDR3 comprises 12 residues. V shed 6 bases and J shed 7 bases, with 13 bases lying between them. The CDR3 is CASRPPNGEQYF. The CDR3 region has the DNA TGTGCCAGCAGACCCCCGAACGGTGAGCAGTACTTC.